This T cell receptor (beta chain) originates from a study of cytomegalovirus exposure and HLA in healthy donors. The study's findings and limits: In vitro checks showed that three CMV-associated chains really do target CMV antigens. Accurate HLA-A and HLA-B prediction from TCR beta sequences was reported for most subjects.

The PCR contained 60 Vbeta and 13 Jbeta primers. Sequencing used immunoSEQ multiplex PCR; TCRdb keeps in-frame clones, though not all of them. In the table there are about 130,000 clones, approximately 80% of which are singletons. Details on this clone: Its antigen is still unknown.

Trimming took off 5 bases at V and 5 bases at J, with 13 bases between the two ends. CDR1 is PRHDT and CDR2 is FYEKMQ in the germline V gene (reference sequence). The length of the CDR3 is 13 residues. The genes are TRBV13 and TRBJ2-7, with D perhaps TRBD1 (6 bases). Sequenced: PBMCs. The origin of this receptor is a man aged 35 to 55 in good health and CMV-seronegative. This CDR3 is CASSPRQADEQYF. CDR3 coding DNA: TGTGCCAGCAGCCCCCGACAGGCGGACGAGCAGTACTTC.